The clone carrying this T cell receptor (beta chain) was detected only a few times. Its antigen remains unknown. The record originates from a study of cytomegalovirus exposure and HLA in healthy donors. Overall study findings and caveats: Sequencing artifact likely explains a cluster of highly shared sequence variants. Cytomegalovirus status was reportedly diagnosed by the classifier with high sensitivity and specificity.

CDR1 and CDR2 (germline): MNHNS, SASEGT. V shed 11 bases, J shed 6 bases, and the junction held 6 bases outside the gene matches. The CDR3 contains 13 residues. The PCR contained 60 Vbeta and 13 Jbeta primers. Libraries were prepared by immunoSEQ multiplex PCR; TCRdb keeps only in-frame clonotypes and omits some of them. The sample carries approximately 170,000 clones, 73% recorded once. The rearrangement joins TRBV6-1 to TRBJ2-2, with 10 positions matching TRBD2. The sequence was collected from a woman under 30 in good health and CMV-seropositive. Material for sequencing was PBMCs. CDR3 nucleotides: TGTGCCGGGAGCGGGGGGGCGCCCGGGGAGCTGTTTTTT. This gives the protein CAGSGGAPGELFF.